The next 18 T cell receptor beta chains were all read from a single sample in a study of T-cell reconstitution after alpha-beta-depleted transplantation in children. Construction of the TCRbeta library involved unique molecular identifiers. TCRdb reprocessed the PCR reads via MiXCR and lists one record per CDR3 protein. The table lists about 610,000 distinct CDR3 sequences, 8% to 11% of them singletons. The input for sequencing was PBMCs from the stem cell graft donor, taken from the stem cell graft. Receptors originate from a human donor who donated a stem cell graft to a child with acute myeloid leukemia.

This clonotype was found a few times. The chain combines TRBV21-1 with TRBJ1-2. TRBV21-1 is tagged as a pseudogene. The CDR3 is 17 amino acids. CDR3 amino acids: CASSKRGSGLTLYGYTF. Written as DNA, the CDR3 is TGTGCCAGCAGCAAACGGGGATCGGGCCTGACTCTCTATGGCTACACCTTC.

Ten or more counts support this clonotype. The chain combines TRBV29-1 with TRBJ2-1, with a weak D call TRBD1 (6 bases). The V end lost 7 bases, the J end lost 3 bases, and 10 bases lay between the germline ends. The CDR3 loop spans 12 amino acids. Germline V gene lookup returns CDR1 SQVTM and CDR2 ANQGSEA. The CDR3 DNA is TGCAGCGGAGGACAGATCTACAATGAGCAGTTCTTC. This encodes CSGGQIYNEQFF.

The chain carries TRBV29-1 and TRBJ2-7; D call uncertain. V was trimmed by 0 bases and J by 6 bases, leaving 6 bases between them. The CDR3 is 11 amino acids. Germline V gene lookup returns CDR1 SQVTM and CDR2 ANQGSEA. CDR3 region: CSVEEAGEQYF. The CDR3 DNA sequence: TGCAGCGTTGAAGAGGCAGGCGAGCAGTACTTC.

This clonotype was counted at least ten times. The genes are TRBV24-1 and TRBJ2-1, with 8 bases matching TRBD1. Germline CDR1 is KGHDR and CDR2 is SFDVKD. The V segment lost 7 bases and the J segment 5 bases; nucleotides outside the gene matches: 3. The CDR3 contains 13 residues. CDR3 in DNA: TGTGCCACCAGGGACAGGGCGAACAATGAGCAGTTCTTC. Amino acid sequence: CATRDRANNEQFF.

This clonotype was counted a few times. The genes are TRBV12-3 or TRBV12-4 and TRBJ2-2; no clear D. Trimming left V 2 bases short and J 1 base short, with 8 bases between. This CDR3 has 15 amino acids. The CDR3 DNA is TGTGCCAGCAGTTTATCCCACATGAACACCGGGGAGCTGTTTTTT. It codes for CASSLSHMNTGELFF.

In its sample, this clonotype was seen many times. The V call is TRBV11-2, the J call TRBJ2-3; 11 bases align to TRBD2. V lost 0 bases, J lost 5 bases, and 7 bases stayed unmatched. This CDR3 is 17 amino acids long. Germline V CDR1 and CDR2: SGHAT, FQNNGV. The DNA of the CDR3 is TGTGCCAGCAGCTTAGATCCCCCCGGACTAGCGGGAGATACGCAGTATTTT. This gives the protein CASSLDPPGLAGDTQYF.

The chain uses TRBV20-1 and TRBJ2-1; the D is unclear. The V end lost 2 bases, the J end lost 3 bases, and 14 bases lay between the germline ends. The CDR3 has 15 residues. Per germline, CDR1 DFQATT and CDR2 SNEGSKA (reference sequence). CDR3: CSARNPALVYNEQFF. For the CDR3, the DNA is TGCAGTGCTAGAAACCCTGCCTTGGTCTACAATGAGCAGTTCTTC.

This clonotype was detected many times. J is TRBJ2-7 and V is TRBV6-1; D is undetermined. In germline, CDR1 is MNHNS, CDR2 SASEGT. The V end was cut by 4 bases, the J end by 1 base, with 8 bases between. This CDR3 has 13 amino acids. The CDR3 is CASSVSYSYEQYF. The CDR3, as DNA: TGTGCCAGCAGTGTGAGCTATTCCTACGAGCAGTACTTC.

This clonotype has ten or more counts. V usage is TRBV7-2 and J usage is TRBJ2-3, with 10 positions matching TRBD2. Losses at the gene ends were 2 bases for V and 5 bases for J; bases not matched to a gene: 4. In germline, CDR1 is SGHTA, CDR2 FQGNSA. CDR3 length: 15 residues. This CDR3 is CASSLRAGGIDTQYF. The CDR3 DNA sequence: TGTGCCAGCAGCTTAAGAGCGGGAGGGATAGATACGCAGTATTTT. The whole variable domain, filled in from reference TRBV7-2 and TRBJ2-3, reads GAGVSQSPSNKVTEKGKDVELRCDPISGHTALYWYRQSLGQGLEFLIYFQGNSAPDKSGLPSDRFSAERTGGSVSTLTIQRTQQEDSAVYLCASSLRAGGIDTQYFGPGTRLTVL.

This clonotype was counted only a few times. The CDR3 DNA follows: TGTGCCACCCGGCGGGCCCCTTCCTACGAGCAGTACTTC. Protein product: CATRRAPSYEQYF. The chain joins TRBV6-2 or TRBV6-3 to TRBJ2-7; possible D gene TRBD2, 5 bases. There are 13 residues in the CDR3. In germline, CDR1 is MNHEY, CDR2 SVGEGT. V was pared by 10 bases and J by 1 base, with 14 bases between.

This clonotype was seen only a few times. This chain joins TRBV7-8 and TRBJ1-2; TRBD1 might be the D (5 bases). V gave up 3 bases and J gave up 8 bases, with 22 bases separating them. The CDR3 covers 16 residues. Germline V gene sequence: CDR1 SGHVS, CDR2 FQNEAQ. CDR3 DNA sequence: TGTGCCAGCAGCTTTCCGCATTCTATGGAGGGGAACGGCTACACCTTC. Its protein is CASSFPHSMEGNGYTF.

This clonotype was detected many times. This chain links TRBV21-1 with TRBJ1-5; the table's D call, TRBD1, was not checked against the DNA. TRBV21-1 is a pseudogene segment. This CDR3 spans 14 amino acids. The CDR3: CASSTSGPPWPQHF. The CDR3 nucleotides read TGTGCCAGCAGCACATCCGGGCCGCCCTGGCCCCAGCATTTT.

The V gene is TRBV4-3, the J gene TRBJ1-1; tentatively, D is TRBD1 (6 bases). Germline CDR1 reads LGHNA; CDR2 reads YSLEER. The CDR3 runs 17 residues. Trimming stripped 0 bases from V and 4 bases from J, with 18 bases between. The CDR3 nucleotides read TGCGCCAGCAGCCAAGATCGGGACACGGGGATCGGCACTGAAGCTTTCTTT. It encodes CASSQDRDTGIGTEAFF.

The chain employs TRBV16 and TRBJ2-7; 9 bases align to TRBD1. The CDR3 sequence is 15 residues long. Germline V lookup: CDR1 KGHSY, CDR2 FQNENV. V dropped 1 base and J dropped 5; count of bases not matched to a gene: 6. The CDR3 DNA reads TGTGCCAGCAGCCAATTGGGACAGGGCTACCACGAGCAGTACTTC. Its translation: CASSQLGQGYHEQYF.

Ten or more counts support this clonotype. The chain is built from TRBV20-1 and TRBJ2-3; 9 positions agree with TRBD1. Per germline, CDR1 DFQATT and CDR2 SNEGSKA (reference sequence). The V segment lost 3 bases and the J segment 4 bases; nucleotides outside the gene matches: 8. CDR3 length: 15 residues. CDR3: CSAREQGAVADTQYF. The CDR3 DNA follows: TGCAGTGCTAGGGAACAGGGGGCCGTAGCAGATACGCAGTATTTT.

This clonotype was found many times. V usage is TRBV4-3 and J usage is TRBJ2-7; D remains unclear. The CDR3 extends over 12 amino acids. Trimming cost V 0 bases and J 5 bases, with 5 bases left between them. Germline loops: CDR1 LGHNA, CDR2 YSLEER. DNA of the CDR3: TGCGCCAGCAGCCAAGACGGCCACGAGCAGTACTTC. Its translation is CASSQDGHEQYF.

The V and J genes are TRBV29-1 and TRBJ1-2, with TRBD1 identical over 9 bases. V was pared by 6 bases and J by 1 base, with 3 bases of the junction left unmatched. The V gene's germline CDR1 is SQVTM and CDR2 ANQGSEA. CDR3 size: 13 residues. The CDR3 reads CSVEGQGNYGYTF. CDR3 DNA: TGCAGCGTGGAGGGACAGGGTAACTATGGCTACACCTTC.

This clonotype has at least ten counts. The rearrangement joins TRBV6-2 or TRBV6-3 to TRBJ2-2; unclear D gene. This CDR3 has 12 residues. Germline V lookup: CDR1 MNHEY, CDR2 SVGEGT. Trimming pared 3 bases from V and 8 bases from J, leaving 7 bases between. CDR3 amino acids: CASSYPRGELFF. In DNA form, the CDR3 reads TGTGCCAGCAGTTATCCAAGGGGGGAGCTGTTTTTT.